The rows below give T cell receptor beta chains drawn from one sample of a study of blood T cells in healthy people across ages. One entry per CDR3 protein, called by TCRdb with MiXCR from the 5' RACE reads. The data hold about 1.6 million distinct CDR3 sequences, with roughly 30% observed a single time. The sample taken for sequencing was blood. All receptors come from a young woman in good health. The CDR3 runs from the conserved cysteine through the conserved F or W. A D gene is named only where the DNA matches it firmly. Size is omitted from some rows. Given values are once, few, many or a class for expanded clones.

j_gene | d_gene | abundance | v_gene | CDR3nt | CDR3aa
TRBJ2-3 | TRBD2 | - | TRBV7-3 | TGTGCCAGCAGCTTTAGCGGGGGGGCCGCACGAGATACGCAGTATTTT | CASSFSGGAARDTQYF
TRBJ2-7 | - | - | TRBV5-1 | TGCGCCAGCAGCTTGGGTCCAGGATCCCCTTACGAGCAGTACTTC | CASSLGPGSPYEQYF
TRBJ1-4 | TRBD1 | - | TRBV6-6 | TGTGCCAGCAGGCCGGGACAGGATAATGAAAAACTGTTTTTT | CASRPGQDNEKLFF
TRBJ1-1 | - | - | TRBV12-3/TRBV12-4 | TGTGCCAGCGGACCGTTGGGAATGAACACTGAAGCTTTCTTT | CASGPLGMNTEAFF
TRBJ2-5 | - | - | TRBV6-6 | TGTGCCAGCAGGGGCGACTGGGGGGCTCAGTACTTC | CASRGDWGAQYF
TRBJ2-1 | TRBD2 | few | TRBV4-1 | TGCGCCAGCAGCCCAGGACTAGCGGCGACCTACAATGAGCAGTTCTTC | CASSPGLAATYNEQFF
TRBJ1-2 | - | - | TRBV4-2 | TGTGCCAGCAGCCAACCAACAACGGGCCGGGGCTACACCTTC | CASSQPTTGRGYTF
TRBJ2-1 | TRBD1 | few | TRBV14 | TGTGCCAGCAGTCGAGAACCCCCCGGACAGGGATACAATGAGCAGTTCTTC | CASSREPPGQGYNEQFF
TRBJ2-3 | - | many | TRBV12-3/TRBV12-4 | TGTGCCAGCAGACGGGACGTCACAGATACGCAGTATTTT | CASRRDVTDTQYF
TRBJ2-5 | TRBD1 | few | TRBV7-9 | TGTGCCAGCAGCTTAGGGGACAGGGTGCTCCAAGAGACCCAGTACTTC | CASSLGDRVLQETQYF
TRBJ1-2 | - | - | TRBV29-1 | TGCAGCGTTCCCGGACGGCACGGTGGCTACACCTTC | CSVPGRHGGYTF
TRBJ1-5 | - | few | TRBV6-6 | TGTGCCAGCAGTCAAAATACAGGCTATAGCAATCAGCCCCAGCATTTT | CASSQNTGYSNQPQHF
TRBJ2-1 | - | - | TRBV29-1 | TGCAGCGTTGTGCCCTACAATGAGCAGTTCTTC | CSVVPYNEQFF
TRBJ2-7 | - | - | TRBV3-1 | TGTGCCAGCAACCAAGACGAATCTAAGCAGTACTTC | CASNQDESKQYF
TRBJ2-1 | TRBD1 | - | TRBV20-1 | TGCAGTGCCCACAGGGGCGGTCTTAGGTATGAGCAGTTCTTC | CSAHRGGLRYEQFF
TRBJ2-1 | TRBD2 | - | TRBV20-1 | TGCAGTGCTAGAGGGCGGGCGGGGGGCACCTACAATGAGCAGTTCTTC | CSARGRAGGTYNEQFF
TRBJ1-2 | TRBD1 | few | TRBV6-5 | TGTGCCAGCAGTTACTCGGCAGGGGGCGGGAAAGGCTACACCTTC | CASSYSAGGGKGYTF
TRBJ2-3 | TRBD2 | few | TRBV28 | TGTGCCAGCAGTCCGACTAGCGGGCGCCCCACAGATACGCAGTATTTT | CASSPTSGRPTDTQYF
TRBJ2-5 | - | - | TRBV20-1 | TGCAGTGCTCGGCGCCGGGACTCAGACGAGACCCAGTACTTC | CSARRRDSDETQYF
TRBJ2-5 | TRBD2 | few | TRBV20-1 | TGCAGTGCTAGGACTAGCTATCCTCAAGAGACCCAGTACTTC | CSARTSYPQETQYF
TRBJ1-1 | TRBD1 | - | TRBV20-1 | TGCAGTGCTCGTTGGACAGGTCGAGCTTTCTTT | CSARWTGRAFF
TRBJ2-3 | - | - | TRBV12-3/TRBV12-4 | TGTGCCAGCATCTTGACTAGAGTACACACAGATGCGCAGTATTTT | CASILTRVHTDAQYF
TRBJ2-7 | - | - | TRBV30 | TGTGCCTGGGGTTTTAATAACGAGCAGTACTTC | CAWGFNNEQYF
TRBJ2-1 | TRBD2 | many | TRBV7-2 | TGTGCCAGCAGCTTAACTAGCGGGAGCGGATACAATGAGCAGTTCTTC | CASSLTSGSGYNEQFF
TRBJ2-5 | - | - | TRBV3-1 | TGTGCCAGCAGCCAATCCCAGGGGGGAGGTCAAGAGACCCAGTACTTC | CASSQSQGGGQETQYF
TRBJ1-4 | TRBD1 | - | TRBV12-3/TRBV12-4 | TGTGCCAGCAGTTCAACGACAGGGGGTTCTCGAGAAAAACTGTTTTTT | CASSSTTGGSREKLFF
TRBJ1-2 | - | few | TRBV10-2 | TGCGCCAGCAGTGAGAGTGGGACCATGTATGGCTACACCTTC | CASSESGTMYGYTF
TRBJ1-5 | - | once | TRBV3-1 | TGTGCCAGCAGCGGACGGCCAGATCAGCCCCAGCATTTT | CASSGRPDQPQHF
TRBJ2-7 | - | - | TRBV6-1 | TGTGCCAGCGAGGTCAGCTGGAACTACGAGCAGTACTTC | CASEVSWNYEQYF
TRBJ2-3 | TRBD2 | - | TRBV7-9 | TGTGCCAGCGGAGACCGGACTAGCAGCAGCACAGATACGCAGTATTTT | CASGDRTSSSTDTQYF